Detailed here is one TCR beta chain. This entry is derived from a study of cytomegalovirus exposure and HLA in healthy donors. This CDR3 is built from 15 residues. Germline V gives CDR1 SGDLS, CDR2 YYNGEE. With V trimmed by 5 bases and J by 4 bases, 7 bases remained unmatched. TCRdb keeps only in-frame clones here, not all; method: immunoSEQ multiplex PCR. This sample has approximately 160,000 clones, with 75% to 95% found just once. The source is a woman between 18 and 29 years old in good health and CMV-seropositive. The sample comprised PBMCs. V usage is TRBV9 and J usage is TRBJ2-1, with 9 bases that match TRBD2. The CDR3 region is CASSALAGPYNEQFF. DNA of the CDR3: TGTGCCAGCAGTGCCCTAGCGGGGCCGTACAATGAGCAGTTCTTC. Filled out from reference TRBV9 and TRBJ2-1, the complete variable domain reads DSGVTQTPKHLITATGQRVTLRCSPRSGDLSVYWYQQSLDQGLQFLIQYYNGEERAKGNILERFSAQQFPDLHSELNLSSLELGDSALYFCASSALAGPYNEQFFGPGTRLTVL.